This T cell receptor beta chain was sequenced for a study of blood T cells in healthy people across ages. The study's findings and limits: Significant beta diversity loss was already apparent by age approximately 36, declining roughly linearly.

Alongside a J-beta primer mix, a sample-barcoded 5' primer served in a second PCR lasting roughly 7 to 12 cycles. TCRdb reanalysed the 5' RACE reads using MiXCR and keeps one entry per CDR3 protein. Here the sample spans 800,000 to 950,000 distinct CDR3 sequences, roughly 28% being singletons. This clonotype appeared many times. Antigen unknown. The CDR3 is made up of 13 amino acids. V shed 5 bases and J shed 3 bases, with 10 bases lying between them. Germline CDR1 MDHEN, CDR2 SYDVKM. These sequences were also reported in another study, on T cells of mothers and their children.

The sequenced sample consisted of blood. This sequence was found in a middle-aged woman in good health. The chain has TRBV28 and TRBJ2-5; D ambiguous. CDR3 sequence reads: CASSPINEETQYF. The CDR3 nucleotides read TGTGCCAGCAGTCCCATTAACGAAGAGACCCAGTACTTC.